This T cell receptor beta chain was recovered during a study of cytomegalovirus exposure and HLA in healthy donors. The overall study: As released early, the data held 70 million to 95 million unique TCRs from HLA-typed donors. Genotyping of nearly 400 donors showed that about 83% belonged to the Caucasian-associated ancestry cluster.

This clone has only a few counts. Its matching antigen is unknown. Regarding the study as a whole: One later analysis reportedly identified an Asian-associated ancestry cluster that showed fewer N-insertions than the approximately 710-donor mean. Later work found most CMV-associated TCR beta chains apparently HLA-restricted.

In the PCR, 60 Vbeta and 13 Jbeta primers were used. Assay: immunoSEQ multiplex PCR; the TCRdb copy retains only in-frame clones and omits some. The profile shows about 160,000 clones, roughly 77% of them singletons. V shed 5 bases, J shed 2 bases, and the junction held 10 bases outside the gene matches. Germline CDR1 PRHDT, CDR2 FYEKMQ (reference sequence). This CDR3 is 17 amino acids long. Sequencing was done on a sample of PBMCs. The receptor comes from a man aged 18 to 29 in good health and CMV-seropositive. The J gene is TRBJ2-5, the V gene TRBV13; 11 nucleotides line up with TRBD2. In DNA, the CDR3 is TGTGCCAGCAGCCCCGCCTCTAGCGGGGGGTGGCAAGAGACCCAGTACTTC. This encodes CASSPASSGGWQETQYF.